These T cell receptor beta chains were read from a single sample in a study of blood T cell repertoires in COVID-19. Profiling relied on immunoSEQ multiplex PCR, and the TCRdb table lists in-frame clones only, not all of them. The sample has about 110,000 clones; 71% are singletons. Sequenced input: peripheral blood. These receptors all stem from a human donor with acute or convalescent COVID-19. The donor label of this sample is uncertain. Both conserved end residues are trimmed from each CDR3.

v_gene: TRBV2
CDR3aa: ASTRQGIQETQY

v_gene: TRBV5-1
CDR3aa: ASSSRQDPGELF

v_gene: TRBV5-1
CDR3aa: ASTPEGGQNQNIQY

v_gene: TRBV9
CDR3aa: ASSEGQGSPLH

v_gene: TRBV5-1
CDR3aa: ASSDPHGVGEKLF

v_gene: TRBV5-1
CDR3aa: ASSDPRTGGYTEAF

v_gene: TRBV7-9
CDR3aa: ASSPSRAYNEQF

v_gene: TRBV5-4
CDR3aa: ASSLVGRSYEQY

v_gene: TRBV11-2
CDR3aa: ASSRNFRTDLSSGNTIY

v_gene: TRBV5-5
CDR3aa: ASSRTGVGNTIY

v_gene: TRBV19
CDR3aa: ASSIQGTYTGELF

v_gene: TRBV5-1
CDR3aa: ASSLDRDRDWEDTEAF

v_gene: TRBV30
CDR3aa: AWSVTRAGGRGTQY

v_gene: TRBV19
CDR3aa: ASISTSSGNTIY

v_gene: TRBV27
CDR3aa: ASSLQGNQPQH

v_gene: TRBV5-6
CDR3aa: ASSERQGFYGYT

v_gene: TRBV27
CDR3aa: ASSFYHWETQY

v_gene: TRBV9
CDR3aa: ASSDDRGTSGLFTDTQY

v_gene: TRBV28
CDR3aa: ASRQTGINEKLF

v_gene: TRBV19
CDR3aa: ASSPGLQYNEQF

v_gene: TRBV27
CDR3aa: ASRSSGFAEAF

v_gene: TRBV19
CDR3aa: ASTMGQGAAF

v_gene: TRBV7-3
CDR3aa: ASSLTGGTTDTQY

v_gene: TRBV18
CDR3aa: ASSPRAGVGAGELF

v_gene: TRBV6-5
CDR3aa: ASSYNDKAYGYT

v_gene: TRBV12-3/TRBV12-4
CDR3aa: ASRATGDYGYT

v_gene: TRBV5-6
CDR3aa: ASSFLADTSTDTQY

v_gene: TRBV29-1
CDR3aa: SVSTGWNEKLF

v_gene: TRBV9
CDR3aa: ASSVGGLNEQF

v_gene: TRBV7-9
CDR3aa: ASSLRNRGAGNTEAF

v_gene: TRBV5-1
CDR3aa: ASSSQGEDGYT

v_gene: TRBV19
CDR3aa: ASSISGSPSLNTEAF

v_gene: TRBV5-1
CDR3aa: ASSLAPGNSYNEQF

v_gene: TRBV5-1
CDR3aa: ASSSSQRGQETQY

v_gene: TRBV7-8
CDR3aa: ASSQTENQPQH

v_gene: TRBV6-5
CDR3aa: ASILAGTGTDTQY

v_gene: TRBV7-9
CDR3aa: ASRDREADGYT

v_gene: TRBV5-5
CDR3aa: ASSAGQGLGQPQH

v_gene: TRBV7-8
CDR3aa: ASSPDRSTYNEQF

v_gene: TRBV5-1
CDR3aa: ASSRGSPETQY

v_gene: TRBV19
CDR3aa: ASTFSGTGINTEAF

v_gene: TRBV27
CDR3aa: ASGPPMTQH

v_gene: TRBV18
CDR3aa: ASSWGGYGYT

v_gene: TRBV7-8
CDR3aa: ASSPRRDRYSYEQY

v_gene: TRBV5-1
CDR3aa: ASSPGSDTQY

v_gene: TRBV7-8
CDR3aa: ASSLDRVMDQPQH

v_gene: TRBV5-1
CDR3aa: ASSLGLAGVETQY

v_gene: TRBV5-5
CDR3aa: ASSFYGDPNEKLF

v_gene: TRBV2
CDR3aa: ASSPRRIYGYT

v_gene: TRBV18
CDR3aa: ATNNGATNEKLF

v_gene: TRBV27
CDR3aa: ASSAGIAGGGETQY

v_gene: TRBV12-3/TRBV12-4
CDR3aa: ASSLLGNTIY

v_gene: TRBV6-5
CDR3aa: ASRSPDRGGYGYT